The entry below describes one T cell receptor beta chain. Its specificity is not known. This sample was taken from a study of graft-versus-host responses after intestinal transplantation. Whole-study context: Following induction with anti-thymocyte globulin, all recipients were given tacrolimus and steroids for about 3 years.

The CDR3 has 15 amino acids. CDR1 and CDR2 from the germline V gene are SQVTM and ANQGSEA. The J segment lost 0 bases and the V segment lost 4 bases, leaving 6 bases of the junction unmatched. Sequencing was performed with immunoSEQ multiplex PCR; in TCRdb, only in-frame clones are kept and a portion is missing. The repertoire includes 1,500 to 2,000 clones, over 75% of them detected once, and 3% to 4% sits in the top ten. Study results and limitations: GvH clones turned up in recipient marrow; some had shown up first in ileum or blood. Declining HvG levels early post-transplant were linked to peak circulating GvH clone levels.

The authors processed graft tissue to release intraepithelial and lamina propria lymphocytes. This clonotype was obtained from a human patient who received an intestinal transplant, so some T cells may come from the graft donor. The sequenced sample was ileum tissue, obtained around 61 days after intestinal transplant. This chain joins TRBV29-1 and TRBJ1-3, with TRBD1 matching 7 bases. CDR3 amino acids: CSVATGLISGNTIYF. For the CDR3, the DNA is TGCAGCGTTGCGACAGGGTTAATCTCTGGAAACACCATATATTTT.